Sequencing of this TCR beta chain was carried out in a study of cytomegalovirus exposure and HLA in healthy donors. Study summary: A subsequent analysis stated that the 120 or so validation repertoires were run on the same platform as the roughly 670 first-cohort repertoires. Findings and caveats of the study: Researchers catalogued about 160 TCR beta chains as cytomegalovirus-associated. With high specificity and sensitivity, the classifier reportedly diagnosed cytomegalovirus status. Three CMV-associated chains were confirmed in vitro to be specific for CMV antigens.

As concerns this clone: Its specificity is unknown.

Method: immunoSEQ multiplex PCR; TCRdb's copy keeps in-frame clones and lacks some. The table records roughly 330,000 clones, about nine tenths of them present only once. Sequencing used PBMCs. The TCR comes from a woman in her 30s in good health and CMV-seropositive.

This CDR3 reads CASSLDRDWEETQYF. The CDR3, as DNA: TGTGCCAGCAGCTTGGACAGGGATTGGGAAGAGACCCAGTACTTC. The rearrangement uses TRBV5-6 and TRBJ2-5, with D possibly being TRBD1 (6 bases). V lost 0 bases and J 3 bases, leaving 12 bases between the germline ends. The CDR3 consists of 15 residues. Germline values: CDR1 SGHDT, CDR2 YYEEEE.